The present entry profiles one TCR beta chain with its context. These data are taken from a study of blood T cell repertoires in COVID-19. On the study more broadly: Whether acute or convalescent, the COVID-19 samples came from the United States, Italy and Spain. T cells, B-cell-depleted T cells, or PBMCs supplied cDNA or gDNA.

Original processing notes: Amplification of reference gene primers provided the estimated nucleated cell counts. Some clones are missing from TCRdb's copy, which holds only in-frame ones; the method was immunoSEQ multiplex PCR. The V and J calls and clone size come from that table; D and trimming were worked out from the DNA. This sample yields about 180,000 clones, of which approximately 83% are seen a single time; 3% to 4% belongs to the top ten. V dropped 2 bases and J dropped 4 bases, with 13 bases sitting between them. The germline V gene has CDR1 SEHNR and CDR2 FQNEAQ (reference sequence). The CDR3 extends over 15 amino acids.

The receptor was derived from a man in his fifties or sixties with acute or convalescent COVID-19. The chain combines TRBV7-9 with TRBJ2-3; perhaps TRBD2 as D (6 bases). Sequencing was done on a sample of peripheral blood. The CDR3 reads CASSLMAGRADTQYF. CDR3 coding DNA: TGTGCCAGCAGCTTAATGGCGGGAAGGGCAGATACGCAGTATTTT.